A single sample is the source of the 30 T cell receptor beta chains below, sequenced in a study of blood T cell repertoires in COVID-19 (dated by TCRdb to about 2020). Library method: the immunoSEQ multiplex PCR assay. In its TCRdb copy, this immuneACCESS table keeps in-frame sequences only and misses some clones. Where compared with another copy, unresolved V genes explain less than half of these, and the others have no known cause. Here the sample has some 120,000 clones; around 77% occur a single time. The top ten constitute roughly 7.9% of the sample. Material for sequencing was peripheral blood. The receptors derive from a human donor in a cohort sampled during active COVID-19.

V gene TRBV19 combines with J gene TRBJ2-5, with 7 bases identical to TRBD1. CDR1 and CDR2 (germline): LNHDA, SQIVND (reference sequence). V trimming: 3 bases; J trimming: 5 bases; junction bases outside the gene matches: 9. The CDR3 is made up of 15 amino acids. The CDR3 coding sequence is TGTGCCAGTAGTATGCAAGAGGGGGCGGAGGAGACCCAGTACTTC. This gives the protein CASSMQEGAEETQYF.

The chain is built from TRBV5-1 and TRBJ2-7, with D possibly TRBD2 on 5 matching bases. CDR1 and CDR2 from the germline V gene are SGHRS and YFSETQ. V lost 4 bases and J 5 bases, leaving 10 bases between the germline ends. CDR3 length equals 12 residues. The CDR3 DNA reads TGCGCCAGCAGCAGGGAGTTTAACGAGCAGTACTTC. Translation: CASSREFNEQYF.

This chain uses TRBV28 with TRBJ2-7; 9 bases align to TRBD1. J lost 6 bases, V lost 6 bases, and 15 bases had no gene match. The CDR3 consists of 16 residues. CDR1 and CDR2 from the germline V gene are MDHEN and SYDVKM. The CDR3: CASSLPPGQGSPEQYF. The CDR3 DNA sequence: TGTGCCAGCAGCCTTCCTCCGGGACAGGGAAGTCCCGAGCAGTACTTC.

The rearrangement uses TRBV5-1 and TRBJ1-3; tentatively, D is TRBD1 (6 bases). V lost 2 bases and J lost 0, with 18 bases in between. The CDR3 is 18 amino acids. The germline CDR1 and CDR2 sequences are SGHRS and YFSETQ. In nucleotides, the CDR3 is TGCGCCAGCAGCTTAACCGGGACATCACTTAGCTCTGGAAACACCATATATTTT. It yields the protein CASSLTGTSLSSGNTIYF.

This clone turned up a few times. In DNA form, the CDR3 reads TGTGCCAGCAGTGCCGGGACTAGCGGGAGCAATGAGCAGTTCTTC. Amino acid sequence: CASSAGTSGSNEQFF. The V call is TRBV28, the J call TRBJ2-1; 14 bases map to TRBD2. The CDR3 has 15 amino acids. Germline CDR1 MDHEN, CDR2 SYDVKM. V dropped 5 bases and J dropped 6; count of bases not matched to a gene: 3.

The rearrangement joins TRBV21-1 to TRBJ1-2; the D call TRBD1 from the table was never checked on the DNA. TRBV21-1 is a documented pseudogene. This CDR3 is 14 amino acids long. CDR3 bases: TGTGCCAGCAGCACGACAGGGGGTGACTATGGCTACACCTTC. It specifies CASSTTGGDYGYTF.

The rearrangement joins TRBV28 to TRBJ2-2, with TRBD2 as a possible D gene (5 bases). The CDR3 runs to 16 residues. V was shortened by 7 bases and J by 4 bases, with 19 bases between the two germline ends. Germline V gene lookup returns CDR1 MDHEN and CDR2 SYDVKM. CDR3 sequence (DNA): TGTGCCAGCACCGTAAGAGGGCAGCTGCGCACCGGGGAGCTGTTTTTT. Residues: CASTVRGQLRTGELFF.

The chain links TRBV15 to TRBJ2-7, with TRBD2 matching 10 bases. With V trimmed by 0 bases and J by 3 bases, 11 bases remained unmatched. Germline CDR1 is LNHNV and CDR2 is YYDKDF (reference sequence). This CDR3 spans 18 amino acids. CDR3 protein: CATSRELAGPTTYYEQYF. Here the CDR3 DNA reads TGTGCCACCAGCAGAGAACTAGCGGGACCGACCACTTACTACGAGCAGTACTTC.

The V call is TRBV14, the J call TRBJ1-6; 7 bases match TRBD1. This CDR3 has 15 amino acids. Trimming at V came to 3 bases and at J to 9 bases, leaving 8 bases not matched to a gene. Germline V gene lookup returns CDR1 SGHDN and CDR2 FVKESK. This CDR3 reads CASSHSGGEGSPLHF. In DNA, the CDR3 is TGTGCCAGCAGCCACTCAGGGGGAGAGGGTTCACCCCTCCACTTT.

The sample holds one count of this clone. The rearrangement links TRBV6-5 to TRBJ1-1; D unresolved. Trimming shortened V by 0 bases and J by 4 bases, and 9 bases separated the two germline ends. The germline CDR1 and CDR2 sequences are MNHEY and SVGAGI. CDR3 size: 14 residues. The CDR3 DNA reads TGTGCCAGCAGTTACTCCGGGGAAAGCACTGAAGCTTTCTTT. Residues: CASSYSGESTEAFF.

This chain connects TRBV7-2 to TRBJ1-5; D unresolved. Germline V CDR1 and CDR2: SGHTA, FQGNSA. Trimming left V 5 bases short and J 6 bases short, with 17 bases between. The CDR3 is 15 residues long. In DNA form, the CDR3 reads TGTGCCAGCAGCCTGCGCGGGCAGTGGAGTCAGCCCCAGCATTTT. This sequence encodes CASSLRGQWSQPQHF.

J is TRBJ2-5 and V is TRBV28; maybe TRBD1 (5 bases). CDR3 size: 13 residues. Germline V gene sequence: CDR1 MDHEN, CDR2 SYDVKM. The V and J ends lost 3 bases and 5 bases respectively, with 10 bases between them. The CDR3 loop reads CASSFGRAETQYF. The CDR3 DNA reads TGTGCCAGCAGTTTCGGCAGGGCGGAGACCCAGTACTTC.

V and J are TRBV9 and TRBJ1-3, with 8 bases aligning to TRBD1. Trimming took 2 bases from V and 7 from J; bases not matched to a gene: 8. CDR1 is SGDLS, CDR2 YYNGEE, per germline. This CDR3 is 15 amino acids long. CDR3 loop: CASSVGQGPGNTIYF. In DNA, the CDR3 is TGTGCCAGCAGCGTCGGACAGGGACCAGGCAACACCATATATTTT.

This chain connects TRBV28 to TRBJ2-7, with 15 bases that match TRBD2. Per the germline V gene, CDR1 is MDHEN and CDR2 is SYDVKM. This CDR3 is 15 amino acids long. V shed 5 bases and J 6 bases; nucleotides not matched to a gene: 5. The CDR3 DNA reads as TGTGCCAGCAGTACTCGGACTAGCGGGAGGGGCGAGCAGTACTTC. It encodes CASSTRTSGRGEQYF.

The CDR3: CASIGDNSYEQYF. In DNA, the CDR3 is TGTGCCAGCATTGGGGACAACTCCTACGAGCAGTACTTC. The chain is built from TRBV7-8 and TRBJ2-7; tentative D call: TRBD1 (6 bases). Between the trimmed V and J ends, which lost 7 bases and 0 bases, there was a span of 10 bases. The germline V gene encodes CDR1 SGHVS and CDR2 FQNEAQ. The CDR3 has 13 residues.

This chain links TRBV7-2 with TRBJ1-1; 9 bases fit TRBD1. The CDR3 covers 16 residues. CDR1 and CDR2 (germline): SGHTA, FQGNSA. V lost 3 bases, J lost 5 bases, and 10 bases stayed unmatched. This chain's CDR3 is CASSFLRTGAYTEAFF. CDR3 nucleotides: TGTGCCAGCAGCTTTCTTAGGACAGGGGCCTATACTGAAGCTTTCTTT.

The CDR3 coding sequence is TGTGCCAGCAGCCAAGAGTGGGGGGGGGCAGATACGCAGTATTTT. Its protein is CASSQEWGGADTQYF. The chain links TRBV4-2 to TRBJ2-3, with 7 bases matching TRBD2. Germline values: CDR1 LGHNA, CDR2 YNFKEQ. The CDR3 spans 15 residues. V trimming: 0 bases; J trimming: 4 bases; junction bases outside the gene matches: 4.

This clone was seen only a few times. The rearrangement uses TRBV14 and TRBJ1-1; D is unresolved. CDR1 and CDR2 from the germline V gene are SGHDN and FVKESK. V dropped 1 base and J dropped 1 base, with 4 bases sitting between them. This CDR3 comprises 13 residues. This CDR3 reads CASSQVRNTEAFF. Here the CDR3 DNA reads TGTGCCAGCAGCCAAGTGAGGAACACTGAAGCTTTCTTT.

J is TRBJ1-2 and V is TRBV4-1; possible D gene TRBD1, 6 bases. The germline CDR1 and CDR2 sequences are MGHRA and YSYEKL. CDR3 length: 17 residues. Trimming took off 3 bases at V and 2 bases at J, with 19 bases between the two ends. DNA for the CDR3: TGCGCCAGCAGCCAGAATGAATTTGCCGGGACAAACTATGGCTACACCTTC. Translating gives CASSQNEFAGTNYGYTF.

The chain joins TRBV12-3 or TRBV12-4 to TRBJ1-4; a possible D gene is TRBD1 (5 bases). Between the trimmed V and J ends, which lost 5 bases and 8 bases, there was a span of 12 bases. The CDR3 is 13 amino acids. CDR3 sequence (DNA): TGTGCCAGCAGTCTGGGGGGTGGGGAAAAACTGTTTTTT. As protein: CASSLGGGEKLFF.

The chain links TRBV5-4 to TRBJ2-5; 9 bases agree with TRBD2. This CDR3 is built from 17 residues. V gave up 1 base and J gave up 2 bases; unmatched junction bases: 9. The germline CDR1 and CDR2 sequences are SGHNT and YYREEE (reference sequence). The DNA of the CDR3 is TGTGCCAGCAGCTTGTATGGACTAGCGAGCCCTCAAGAGACCCAGTACTTC. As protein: CASSLYGLASPQETQYF.

The CDR3 coding sequence is TGCAGCGTCCTACTGTCCGGACAGGGTGGCTATGGCTACACCTTC. Translating it yields CSVLLSGQGGYGYTF. V is TRBV29-1 and J is TRBJ1-2; 8 positions match TRBD1. CDR1 and CDR2 from the germline V gene are SQVTM and ANQGSEA. V gave up 6 bases and J gave up 4 bases; unmatched junction bases: 13. The CDR3 sequence is 15 residues long.

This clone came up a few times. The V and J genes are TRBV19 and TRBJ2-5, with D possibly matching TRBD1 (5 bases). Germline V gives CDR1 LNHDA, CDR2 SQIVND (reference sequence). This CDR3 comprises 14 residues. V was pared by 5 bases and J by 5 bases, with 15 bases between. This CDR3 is CASSVDRKGETQYF. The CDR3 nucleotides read TGTGCCAGTAGTGTCGACAGAAAAGGGGAGACCCAGTACTTC.

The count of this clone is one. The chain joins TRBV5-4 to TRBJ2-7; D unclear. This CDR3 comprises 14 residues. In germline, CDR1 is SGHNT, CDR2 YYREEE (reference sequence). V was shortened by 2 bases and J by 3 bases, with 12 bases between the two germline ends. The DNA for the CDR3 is TGTGCCAGCAGCTTTGCTACGACACACTACGAGCAGTACTTC. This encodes CASSFATTHYEQYF.

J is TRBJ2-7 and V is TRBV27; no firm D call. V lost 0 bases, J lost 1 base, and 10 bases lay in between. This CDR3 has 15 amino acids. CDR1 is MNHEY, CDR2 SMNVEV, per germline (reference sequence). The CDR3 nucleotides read TGTGCCAGCAGTTTATCCCTTGGCTCTTCCTACGAGCAGTACTTC. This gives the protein CASSLSLGSSYEQYF.

Here the CDR3 reads CASSQALQGLNTEAFF. DNA for the CDR3: TGTGCCAGCAGCCAGGCCCTACAGGGTCTGAACACTGAAGCTTTCTTT. The gene calls are TRBV3-1 (or the pseudogene TRBV3-2) and TRBJ1-1; maybe TRBD1 (6 bases). The germline CDR1 and CDR2 sequences are LGHDT and YNNKEL (reference sequence). Trimming pared 3 bases from V and 0 bases from J, leaving 14 bases between. The CDR3 is 16 amino acids.

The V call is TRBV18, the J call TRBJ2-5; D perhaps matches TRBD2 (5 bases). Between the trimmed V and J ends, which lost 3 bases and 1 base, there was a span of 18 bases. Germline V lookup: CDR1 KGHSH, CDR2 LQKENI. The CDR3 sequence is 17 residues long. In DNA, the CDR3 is TGTGCCAGCTCACCTCTACCTCGGGGTCCATTCCAAGAGACCCAGTACTTC. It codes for CASSPLPRGPFQETQYF. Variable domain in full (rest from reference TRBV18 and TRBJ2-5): NAGVMQNPRHLVRRRGQEARLRCSPMKGHSHVYWYRQLPEEGLKFMVYLQKENIIDESGMPKERFSAEFPKEGPSILRIQQVVRGDSAAYFCASSPLPRGPFQETQYFGPGTRLLVL.

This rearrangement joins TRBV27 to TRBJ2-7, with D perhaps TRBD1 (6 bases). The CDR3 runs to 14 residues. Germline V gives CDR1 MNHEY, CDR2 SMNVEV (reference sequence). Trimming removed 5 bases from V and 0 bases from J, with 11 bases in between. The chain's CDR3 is CASSPQGPSYEQYF. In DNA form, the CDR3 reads TGTGCCAGCAGTCCACAGGGCCCCTCCTACGAGCAGTACTTC.

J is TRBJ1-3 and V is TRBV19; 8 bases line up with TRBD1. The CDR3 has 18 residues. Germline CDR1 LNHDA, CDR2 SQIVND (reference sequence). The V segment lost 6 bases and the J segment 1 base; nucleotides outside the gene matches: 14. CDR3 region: CASRPRSGQGASGNTIYF. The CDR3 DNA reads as TGTGCCAGTAGACCTCGAAGCGGACAGGGAGCTTCTGGAAACACCATATATTTT.

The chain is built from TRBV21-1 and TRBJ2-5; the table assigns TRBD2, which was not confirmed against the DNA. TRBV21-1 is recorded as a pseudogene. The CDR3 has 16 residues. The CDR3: CASSKRGGGGQETQYF. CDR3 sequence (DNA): TGTGCCAGCAGCAAGAGGGGGGGAGGAGGTCAAGAGACCCAGTACTTC.